The 21 T cell receptor beta chains in this list originate from one sample, sequenced in a study of T cell changes during pregnancy in multiple sclerosis. Repertoires were generated with immunoSEQ multiplex PCR, while TCRdb's copy carries only in-frame clones and drops some. The sample lists some 27,000 clones, roughly 89% occurring once. Specimen: CD4+ T cells from peripheral blood mononuclear cells, collected in the second trimester of pregnancy. The source is a female donor with multiple sclerosis, enrolled in a pregnancy study.

This rearrangement joins TRBV19 to TRBJ2-7; no definite D call. CDR1 and CDR2 from the germline V gene are LNHDA and SQIVND (reference sequence). V shed 7 bases and J shed 2 bases, with 6 bases lying between them. The CDR3 is made up of 11 amino acids. The CDR3 DNA reads TGTGCCAGTACTGACACCTACGAGCAGTACTTC. It encodes CASTDTYEQYF.

This clone was found once. V and J are TRBV30 and TRBJ2-1; D is unclear. The CDR3 extends over 14 amino acids. From germline, CDR1 is GTSNPN and CDR2 SVGIG (reference sequence). Trimming removed 1 base from V and 3 bases from J, with 10 bases in between. The chain's CDR3 is CAWSALELYNEQFF. The CDR3 coding sequence is TGTGCCTGGAGTGCCCTCGAACTCTACAATGAGCAGTTCTTC.

V is TRBV21-1 and J is TRBJ2-4; the D segment call TRBD1 is taken from the table without a DNA check. TRBV21-1 is an annotated pseudogene. The CDR3 is 17 amino acids. The CDR3 sequence: CASSTPGEGAAKNIQYF. The CDR3 DNA reads as TGTGCCAGCAGCACTCCAGGAGAGGGGGCGGCCAAAAACATTCAGTACTTC.

This clone appeared once. The genes are TRBV19 and TRBJ2-1; TRBD1 matches at 10 bases. With V trimmed by 3 bases and J by 8 bases, 10 bases remained unmatched. This CDR3 is 16 amino acids long. CDR1 and CDR2 (germline): LNHDA, SQIVND (reference sequence). The CDR3 region is CASSMVPGQGIYEQFF. The CDR3 DNA reads TGTGCCAGTAGTATGGTTCCGGGACAGGGGATCTATGAGCAGTTCTTC.

The J gene is TRBJ2-5, the V gene TRBV5-1; possibly TRBD2 for D (6 bases). Germline V lookup: CDR1 SGHRS, CDR2 YFSETQ. V lost 7 bases to trimming and J lost 1 base, with 11 bases between them. CDR3 length: 13 residues. Written as DNA, the CDR3 is TGCGCCAGCTGGGGGGATAGCCAAGAGACCCAGTACTTC. It codes for CASWGDSQETQYF.

The genes are TRBV7-2 and TRBJ1-2; D is unresolved. The CDR3 consists of 15 residues. Germline assignment: CDR1 SGHTA and CDR2 FQGNSA. Trimming took 3 bases from V and 2 from J, leaving 13 bases between them. The CDR3 loop reads CASSLTSRQNYGYTF. The CDR3 DNA sequence: TGTGCCAGCAGCTTGACCAGCAGGCAGAACTATGGCTACACCTTC. Looking up the rest from reference TRBV7-2 and TRBJ1-2 gives the full variable domain: GAGVSQSPSNKVTEKGKDVELRCDPISGHTALYWYRQSLGQGLEFLIYFQGNSAPDKSGLPSDRFSAERTGGSVSTLTIQRTQQEDSAVYLCASSLTSRQNYGYTFGSGTRLTVV.

The J gene is TRBJ1-2, the V gene TRBV28; 7 positions agree with TRBD1. This CDR3 is built from 13 residues. V lost 7 bases, J lost 5 bases, and 7 bases stayed unmatched. From germline, CDR1 is MDHEN and CDR2 SYDVKM. The CDR3 sequence is CASNTAGGYGYTF. As DNA, the CDR3 is TGTGCCAGCAATACGGCAGGGGGGTATGGCTACACCTTC.

This chain connects TRBV7-2 to TRBJ2-7; tentative D call: TRBD2 (6 bases). Per germline, CDR1 SGHTA and CDR2 FQGNSA. V shed 5 bases and J shed 6 bases, with 14 bases lying between them. The CDR3 is 13 amino acids. The CDR3 sequence: CASSRGTLGEQYF. The CDR3 bases are TGTGCCAGCAGCCGCGGGACTCTAGGCGAGCAGTACTTC.

V is TRBV10-3 and J is TRBJ2-3; possible D gene TRBD2, 5 bases. V lost 4 bases to trimming and J lost 1 base, with 15 bases between them. Germline lookup yields CDR1 ENHRY and CDR2 SYGVKD. The CDR3 extends over 16 amino acids. As DNA, the CDR3 is TGTGCCATCAGTGCCAGAGGGAACATGGGCACAGATACGCAGTATTTT. It translates to CAISARGNMGTDTQYF.

The chain links TRBV5-4 to TRBJ2-5; D unresolved. The CDR3 is 11 amino acids. Germline loops: CDR1 SGHNT, CDR2 YYREEE (reference sequence). V was shortened by 4 bases and J by 5 bases, with 6 bases between the two germline ends. CDR3 sequence reads: CASSTHETQYF. In DNA, the CDR3 is TGTGCCAGCAGCACTCATGAGACCCAGTACTTC.

V and J are TRBV9 and TRBJ1-5; possibly TRBD1 for D (5 bases). This CDR3 has 15 amino acids. Trimming shortened V by 2 bases and J by 3 bases, and 12 bases separated the two germline ends. The germline CDR1 and CDR2 sequences are SGDLS and YYNGEE. The CDR3 DNA is TGTGCCAGCAGCGTCGAGGGGAGGGACAATCAGCCCCAGCATTTT. Translated, it gives CASSVEGRDNQPQHF.

The chain has TRBV19 and TRBJ2-7; possibly TRBD1 for D (5 bases). The CDR3 length is 12 residues. Germline-derived CDR1 and CDR2 are LNHDA and SQIVND (reference sequence). Trimming shortened V by 9 bases and J by 0 bases, and 9 bases separated the two germline ends. CDR3 protein: CARKTVSYEQYF. CDR3 nucleotides: TGTGCCAGAAAGACAGTCTCCTACGAGCAGTACTTC.

The chain is built from TRBV7-3 and TRBJ2-3; 9 bases align to TRBD1. CDR3 size: 18 residues. V shed 6 bases and J 1 base; nucleotides not matched to a gene: 14. Germline V lookup: CDR1 SGHTA, CDR2 FQGTGA. The CDR3 loop reads CASRPLGSGTGRTDTQYF. CDR3 DNA sequence: TGTGCCAGCAGACCACTGGGCTCCGGGACAGGGCGCACAGATACGCAGTATTTT. Based on the CDR3 plus reference TRBV7-3 and TRBJ2-3, the full variable domain is GAGVSQTPSNKVTEKGKYVELRCDPISGHTALYWYRQSLGQGPEFLIYFQGTGAADDSGLPNDRFFAVRPEGSVSTLKIQRTERGDSAVYLCASRPLGSGTGRTDTQYFGPGTRLTVL.

The chain joins TRBV2 to TRBJ2-7; TRBD1 agrees at 10 bases. The V segment lost 5 bases and the J segment 6 bases; nucleotides outside the gene matches: 1. The CDR3 has 12 residues. Germline V gene lookup returns CDR1 SNHLY and CDR2 FYNNEI. The CDR3 loop reads CASSRDRGEQYF. CDR3 in DNA: TGTGCCAGCAGTCGGGACAGGGGCGAGCAGTACTTC.

V is TRBV6-5 and J is TRBJ1-5; D perhaps matches TRBD1 (5 bases). The CDR3 has 13 amino acids. The V gene lost 1 base and the J gene lost 6 bases, with 7 bases spanning the gap. The V gene's germline CDR1 is MNHEY and CDR2 SVGAGI. The CDR3 reads CASSYFRGQPQHF. CDR3 in DNA: TGTGCCAGCAGTTACTTTAGGGGTCAGCCCCAGCATTTT.

The V and J genes are TRBV7-9 and TRBJ2-5; TRBD2 matches 10 bases. V shed 5 bases and J 3 bases; nucleotides not matched to a gene: 6. Germline-derived CDR1 and CDR2 are SEHNR and FQNEAQ (reference sequence). This CDR3 has 15 residues. The CDR3 region has the DNA TGTGCCAGCAGCCCGTGGCTAGCGGGGGAAGAGACCCAGTACTTC. It codes for CASSPWLAGEETQYF. The whole variable domain, filled in from reference TRBV7-9 and TRBJ2-5, reads DTGVSQNPRHKITKRGQNVTFRCDPISEHNRLYWYRQTLGQGPEFLTYFQNEAQLEKSRLLSDRFSAERPKGSFSTLEIQRTEQGDSAMYLCASSPWLAGEETQYFGPGTRLLVL.

V gene TRBV23-1 combines with J gene TRBJ1-1; no firm D call. TRBV23-1 counts as an open reading frame of uncertain function. Trimming took 3 bases from V and 6 from J, leaving 11 bases between them. The CDR3 loop spans 13 amino acids. The CDR3 sequence is CASSHRRAPEAFF. The DNA of the CDR3 is TGCGCCAGCAGTCATCGGAGAGCTCCTGAAGCTTTCTTT.

The CDR3, as DNA: TGTGCCAGCAGCGGGGACTTCGGTAGTGAGCAGTTCTTC. Translated: CASSGDFGSEQFF. The chain employs TRBV9 and TRBJ2-1, with D possibly TRBD2 on 6 matching bases. CDR3 length equals 13 residues. Germline V gene data show CDR1 as SGDLS and CDR2 as YYNGEE. V was clipped by 3 bases and J by 9 bases, with 13 bases between them.

This chain uses TRBV9 with TRBJ2-5, with 9 positions matching TRBD2. The CDR3 has 14 residues. CDR1 and CDR2 (germline): SGDLS, YYNGEE. V lost 3 bases, J lost 4 bases, and 4 bases stayed unmatched. CDR3 nucleotides: TGTGCCAGCAGCGCGCGGGGGGGCCCAGAGACCCAGTACTTC. It yields the protein CASSARGGPETQYF.

The chain couples TRBV7-3 to TRBJ2-3, with 8 bases matching TRBD2. Germline lookup yields CDR1 SGHTA and CDR2 FQGTGA. CDR3 size: 15 residues. J lost 2 bases, V lost 2 bases, and 3 bases had no gene match. CDR3 region: CASSLLLADTDTQYF. The CDR3 DNA reads as TGTGCCAGCAGCTTACTACTAGCGGACACAGATACGCAGTATTTT.

This chain joins TRBV18 and TRBJ2-1; TRBD2 matches at 9 bases. J lost 0 bases, V lost 4 bases, and 1 base had no gene match. CDR1 and CDR2 (germline): KGHSH, LQKENI. This CDR3 is built from 15 residues. The CDR3 nucleotides read TGTGCCAGCTCACTTAGCGGGAGCTCCTACAATGAGCAGTTCTTC. Amino acids: CASSLSGSSYNEQFF.